These 5 T cell receptor beta chains originate from one sample sequenced in a study of blood T cell repertoires in COVID-19. The repertoire was sequenced with immunoSEQ multiplex PCR; TCRdb's copy has only in-frame clones and lacks some. The sample consists of about 390,000 clones, 80% to 90% of them appearing once. Sequencing used PBMCs or T cells enriched from blood (not recorded which). The receptor set was obtained from a woman aged 45-65 years who had recovered from COVID-19.

The chain employs TRBV27 and TRBJ2-1, with 9 bases lining up with TRBD2. The germline V gene has CDR1 MNHEY and CDR2 SMNVEV (reference sequence). This CDR3 contains 16 residues. Unmatched junction bases numbered 7, after V lost 4 bases and J lost 3 bases. CDR3 amino acids: CASSSLGAGGYNEQFF. The CDR3 bases are TGTGCCAGCAGTTCCCTGGGAGCGGGGGGCTACAATGAGCAGTTCTTC.

The chain employs TRBV19 and TRBJ1-2; 8 bases are a match to TRBD1. V lost 5 bases, J lost 4 bases, and 3 bases stayed unmatched. This CDR3 spans 13 amino acids. Germline V gene data show CDR1 as LNHDA and CDR2 as SQIVND (reference sequence). The CDR3 DNA sequence: TGTGCCAGTAGTCCCGACAGGGGCTATGGCTACACCTTC. Translation gives CASSPDRGYGYTF.

The chain is built from TRBV6-5 and TRBJ1-2, with TRBD1 identical over 9 bases. Trimming cost V 5 bases and J 4 bases; bases outside gene matches: 8. This CDR3 is 15 amino acids long. Germline V gene sequence: CDR1 MNHEY, CDR2 SVGAGI. The CDR3: CASSPSGQGVYGYTF. In DNA, the CDR3 is TGTGCCAGCAGTCCGTCGGGACAGGGCGTCTATGGCTACACCTTC.

This clone was recorded once. The chain links TRBV6-5 to TRBJ1-2; 7 bases are a match to TRBD1. This CDR3 comprises 15 residues. Germline V lookup: CDR1 MNHEY, CDR2 SVGAGI. With 2 bases clipped from V and 5 bases from J, the junction kept 8 bases outside the gene matches. The CDR3 DNA follows: TGTGCCAGCAGTTACCGACGAGGGACAGCGTATGGCTACACCTTC. Amino acid sequence: CASSYRRGTAYGYTF.

V usage is TRBV3-1 (or the pseudogene TRBV3-2) and J usage is TRBJ2-7; TRBD2 matches 8 bases. J lost 3 bases, V lost 1 base, and 14 bases had no gene match. The CDR3 length is 18 residues. Germline CDR1 and CDR2: LGHDT and YNNKEL (reference sequence). The chain's CDR3 is CASSQVLSRAGGNYEQYF. The CDR3 DNA follows: TGTGCCAGCAGCCAAGTACTGTCCCGGGCGGGAGGAAACTACGAGCAGTACTTC.